The rows below give T cell receptor beta chains drawn from one sample of a study of T cell changes during pregnancy in multiple sclerosis. TCRdb keeps only in-frame clones here, not all; method: immunoSEQ multiplex PCR. Among 33,000 or so clones listed, roughly nine tenths were seen once. Sequenced here: CD8+ T cells from peripheral blood mononuclear cells, sampled in the third trimester of pregnancy. The receptors stem from a female donor with multiple sclerosis, enrolled in a pregnancy study. Both conserved end residues are part of each CDR3. The D gene is left open where the match is weak. Part of the rows lack a size; the others show once, few, many or a class for expanded clones.

J | D | V | size | CDR3 | DNA
TRBJ2-5 | TRBD2 | TRBV2 | once | CASKGPGGGETQYF | TGTGCCAGCAAGGGACCTGGCGGGGGAGAGACCCAGTACTTC
TRBJ2-3 | TRBD2 | TRBV7-8 | NA | CASSFTGTSGVSTDTQYF | TGTGCCAGCAGCTTTACCGGGACTAGCGGGGTTAGCACAGATACGCAGTATTTT
TRBJ2-3 | NA | TRBV12-5 | NA | CASGLSPSRGYTDTQYF | TGTGCTAGTGGTTTGTCCCCCTCCCGGGGGTACACAGATACGCAGTATTTT
TRBJ1-1 | NA | TRBV6-5 | NA | CASSYDRRNTEAFF | TGTGCCAGCAGTTACGACAGGCGGAACACTGAAGCTTTCTTT
TRBJ2-7 | TRBD2 | TRBV29-1 | NA | CSVRREGSYEQYF | TGCAGCGTTCGGCGGGAGGGCTCCTACGAGCAGTACTTC
TRBJ2-7 | TRBD2 | TRBV28 | NA | CASSSKAGARHEQYF | TGTGCCAGCAGTTCCAAAGCGGGAGCGAGGCACGAGCAGTACTTC
TRBJ1-2 | NA | TRBV5-6 | NA | CASSTAREGVIYGYTF | TGTGCCAGCAGCACCGCAAGGGAGGGCGTGATCTATGGCTACACCTTC
TRBJ1-1 | TRBD1 | TRBV6-5 | NA | CASRNRGNTEAFF | TGTGCCAGCAGAAACAGGGGGAACACTGAAGCTTTCTTT
TRBJ2-1 | TRBD2 | TRBV2 | once | CASKRTSRYNEQFF | TGTGCCAGCAAACGGACTAGCCGATACAATGAGCAGTTCTTC
TRBJ1-1 | NA | TRBV5-1 | few | CASSLGVTSEAFF | TGCGCCAGCAGCTTAGGGGTCACCTCTGAAGCTTTCTTT
TRBJ2-3 | TRBD1 | TRBV27 | NA | CASSPGTATDTQYF | TGTGCCAGCAGTCCTGGGACAGCCACAGATACGCAGTATTTT
TRBJ1-2 | NA | TRBV27 | NA | CASSHSGGGYGYTF | TGTGCCAGCAGCCACTCCGGGGGAGGCTATGGCTACACCTTC
TRBJ1-2 | NA | TRBV28 | NA | CASSDSGTPVGYTF | TGTGCCAGCAGTGACTCCGGGACTCCTGTGGGCTACACCTTC
TRBJ1-2 | NA | TRBV7-2 | NA | CASSPRGTPIRNYGYTF | TGTGCCAGCAGCCCAAGGGGGACACCCATTCGGAACTATGGCTACACCTTC
TRBJ2-5 | NA | TRBV7-9 | NA | CASSHSPGQPEGTQYF | TGTGCCAGCAGCCATTCTCCGGGACAGCCGGAGGGGACCCAGTACTTC
TRBJ2-4 | TRBD1 | TRBV5-4 | NA | CASSMDRGNFQYF | TGTGCCAGCAGCATGGACAGGGGGAACTTTCAGTACTTC
TRBJ1-2 | NA | TRBV9 | NA | CASSVDPRQAHYGYTF | TGTGCCAGCAGCGTAGACCCTAGACAGGCCCACTATGGCTACACCTTC
TRBJ1-2 | NA | TRBV27 | NA | CASSLSRNYGYTF | TGTGCCAGCAGTTTATCGAGAAACTATGGCTACACCTTC
TRBJ1-4 | TRBD1 | TRBV28 | NA | CASSVTGTGLTTNEKLFF | TGTGCCAGCAGTGTAACCGGGACAGGGCTCACAACTAATGAAAAACTGTTTTTT
TRBJ1-4 | NA | TRBV29-1 | NA | CSGLTLTDSGGEKLFF | TGCAGCGGACTAACTTTGACGGACAGTGGGGGCGAAAAACTGTTTTTT
TRBJ2-7 | TRBD1 | TRBV5-8 | few | CASSSGTGGFYEQYF | TGTGCCAGCAGCTCCGGGACAGGGGGTTTCTACGAGCAGTACTTC
TRBJ2-7 | TRBD1 | TRBV30 | NA | CAWSRTGGTYEQYF | TGTGCCTGGAGTAGGACAGGAGGTACCTACGAGCAGTACTTC
TRBJ2-3 | TRBD2 | TRBV9 | NA | CASSLEGLAEGFGDTQYF | TGTGCCAGCAGCCTAGAGGGACTAGCGGAGGGGTTCGGAGATACGCAGTATTTT
TRBJ1-2 | TRBD1 | TRBV27 | once | CASKQGGSRGYTF | TGTGCCAGCAAACAGGGGGGCTCGAGGGGCTACACCTTC
TRBJ2-7 | NA | TRBV6-6 | NA | CASSRDSYEQYF | TGTGCCAGCAGTCGGGACTCCTACGAGCAGTACTTC
TRBJ2-7 | TRBD2 | TRBV6-1 | NA | CASTEGAGGYEQYF | TGTGCCAGCACCGAAGGTGCGGGAGGATACGAGCAGTACTTC
TRBJ1-2 | TRBD1 | TRBV9 | once | CASSAFSTGQGTRGYTF | TGTGCCAGCAGCGCTTTTAGTACGGGACAGGGGACTCGTGGCTACACCTTC
TRBJ2-7 | TRBD1 | TRBV28 | NA | CASTIEGAYEQYF | TGTGCCAGCACCATCGAGGGGGCTTACGAGCAGTACTTC
TRBJ1-2 | NA | TRBV25-1 | NA | CASSDWPGYGYTF | TGTGCCAGCAGTGATTGGCCAGGGTATGGCTACACCTTC
TRBJ2-7 | NA | TRBV27 | NA | CASSFSRSSYEQYF | TGTGCCAGCAGTTTTTCCCGGAGCTCCTACGAGCAGTACTTC
TRBJ1-2 | NA | TRBV23-1 | few | CASSQPWDCPNYGYTF | TGCGCCAGCAGTCAACCGTGGGACTGTCCTAACTATGGCTACACCTTC
TRBJ1-5 | NA | TRBV28 | NA | CASSLSMRDPVHF | TGTGCCAGCAGTTTAAGCATGCGGGACCCCGTGCATTTT
TRBJ2-7 | NA | TRBV9 | NA | CASSVQDLSYEQYF | TGTGCCAGCAGCGTTCAGGACTTATCCTACGAGCAGTACTTC
TRBJ2-1 | TRBD2 | TRBV7-3 | NA | CASSSSSGANNEQFF | TGTGCCAGCAGCTCCTCTAGCGGGGCGAACAATGAGCAGTTCTTC
TRBJ2-7 | TRBD2 | TRBV6-5 | NA | CASSRSTSGSYEQYF | TGTGCCAGCAGCCGCTCGACTAGCGGGAGTTACGAGCAGTACTTC
TRBJ2-7 | TRBD2 | TRBV29-1 | NA | CSVMTSEYYEQYF | TGCAGCGTTATGACTAGCGAATACTACGAGCAGTACTTC
TRBJ1-2 | TRBD1 | TRBV4-2 | NA | CASSQEALTGTGGGYTF | TGTGCCAGCAGCCAAGAGGCCCTGACAGGGACCGGGGGCGGCTACACCTTC
TRBJ1-2 | TRBD1 | TRBV27 | NA | CASSLGQGNGYTF | TGTGCCAGCAGTTTAGGACAGGGGAATGGCTACACCTTC
TRBJ2-5 | TRBD2 | TRBV28 | once | CAASGETQYF | TGTGCGGCTAGCGGAGAGACCCAGTACTTC
TRBJ1-5 | NA | TRBV4-1 | NA | CASSPTLREQPQHF | TGCGCCAGCAGCCCTACTCTGAGAGAGCAGCCCCAGCATTTT
TRBJ2-7 | NA | TRBV2 | NA | CASRSELYEQYF | TGTGCCAGCAGGTCGGAGCTCTACGAGCAGTACTTC
TRBJ2-7 | NA | TRBV4-1 | NA | CASSLRRSDEQYF | TGCGCCAGCAGCCTTCGAAGGAGTGACGAGCAGTACTTC
TRBJ1-1 | NA | TRBV6-5 | NA | CASSYGGGPHTEAFF | TGTGCCAGCAGTTACGGGGGAGGCCCCCACACTGAAGCTTTCTTT
TRBJ1-6 | NA | TRBV5-6 | NA | CASSPRARGGYSPLHF | TGTGCCAGCAGCCCACGGGCACGGGGTGGGTATTCACCCCTCCACTTT
TRBJ1-1 | TRBD1 | TRBV28 | NA | CAIKEGQGQTSEAFF | TGTGCCATTAAAGAGGGCCAGGGACAGACCTCTGAAGCTTTCTTT
TRBJ2-7 | NA | TRBV7-9 | NA | CASSPPQGYEQYF | TGTGCCAGCAGCCCTCCTCAGGGGTACGAGCAGTACTTC
TRBJ1-1 | TRBD1 | TRBV5-1 | NA | CASSFSPGTGPHEAFF | TGCGCCAGCAGCTTTTCCCCCGGGACAGGGCCCCATGAAGCTTTCTTT
TRBJ2-7 | TRBD1 | TRBV6-1 | NA | CASRVIQGREQYF | TGTGCCAGCAGGGTAATACAGGGGCGGGAGCAGTACTTC
TRBJ2-5 | TRBD1 | TRBV2 | NA | CASSKFRDRAQETQYF | TGTGCCAGCAGTAAATTCCGGGACAGGGCTCAAGAGACCCAGTACTTC
TRBJ2-7 | TRBD1 | TRBV6-5 | NA | CASSYTGRDRGYEQYF | TGTGCCAGCAGTTACACTGGACGGGACAGGGGCTACGAGCAGTACTTC
TRBJ2-7 | TRBD2 | TRBV9 | NA | CASSVGASGSAYEQYF | TGTGCCAGCAGCGTAGGGGCTAGCGGATCAGCCTACGAGCAGTACTTC
TRBJ2-1 | NA | TRBV7-8 | NA | CASSRSNRVVNEQFF | TGTGCCAGCAGCAGAAGTAACAGGGTGGTCAATGAGCAGTTCTTC